The 26 T cell receptor beta chains in this list originate from one sample, sequenced in a study of blood T cells in healthy people across ages. Through a sample-barcoded 5' primer and a J-beta primer mix, a second PCR was run for about 6 to 11 cycles. Each CDR3 protein gets one entry after TCRdb re-called the 5' RACE reads with MiXCR. The data contain some 550,000 distinct CDR3 sequences, around half of them singletons. Sequenced: blood. Receptor source: a man aged 80 or over in good health.

This clonotype has a count of ten or more. The chain combines TRBV6-6 with TRBJ2-7; a weak D match, TRBD1 (5 bases). V was pared by 5 bases and J by 3 bases, with 14 bases between. In germline, CDR1 is MNHNY, CDR2 SVGAGI (reference sequence). The CDR3 sequence is 14 residues long. The CDR3 protein is CASSAYTGDYEQYF. The DNA for the CDR3 is TGTGCCAGCAGTGCCTATACAGGAGACTACGAGCAGTACTTC.

This rearrangement joins TRBV7-2 to TRBJ2-3, with 9 bases matching TRBD2. With V trimmed by 1 base and J by 7 bases, 9 bases remained unmatched. The CDR3 is made up of 16 amino acids. Germline V gene sequence: CDR1 SGHTA, CDR2 FQGNSA. This CDR3 reads CASSLGGGGASYTQYF. The CDR3 DNA reads TGTGCCAGCAGCTTAGGGGGCGGGGGGGCTTCGTATACGCAGTATTTT. Using reference TRBV7-2 and TRBJ2-3 for the parts outside the CDR3, the full variable domain is GAGVSQSPSNKVTEKGKDVELRCDPISGHTALYWYRQSLGQGLEFLIYFQGNSAPDKSGLPSDRFSAERTGGSVSTLTIQRTQQEDSAVYLCASSLGGGGASYTQYFGPGTRLTVL.

V is TRBV20-1 and J is TRBJ2-7; no firm D call. Germline V gene sequence: CDR1 DFQATT, CDR2 SNEGSKA (reference sequence). The CDR3 consists of 9 residues. V lost 7 bases to trimming and J lost 5 bases, with 6 bases between them. The CDR3 DNA is TGCAGTGTGGGCCACGAGCAGTACTTC. Translated, it gives CSVGHEQYF.

The chain uses TRBV29-1 and TRBJ1-4; 12 bases agree with TRBD1. With 4 bases clipped from V and 8 bases from J, the junction kept 2 bases outside the gene matches. This CDR3 comprises 13 residues. Germline CDR1 is SQVTM and CDR2 is ANQGSEA. The CDR3 region has the DNA TGCAGCGTTGGGGACAGGGGGCTGGAAAAACTGTTTTTT. Translated: CSVGDRGLEKLFF.

To note about this clonotype: This may be a read error, as it is one base from a much larger clone. This CDR3 is CSMSGTNQETQYF. CDR3 nucleotide sequence: TGCAGCATGTCCGGGACTAACCAAGAGACCCAGTACTTC. J is TRBJ2-5 and V is TRBV29-1, with 7 bases matching TRBD2. The CDR3 runs 13 residues. With V trimmed by 8 bases and J by 0 bases, 6 bases remained unmatched. Germline-derived CDR1 and CDR2 are SQVTM and ANQGSEA.

The chain is built from TRBV6-2 or TRBV6-3 and TRBJ1-5; D remains ambiguous. Trimming removed 5 bases from V and 4 bases from J, with 12 bases in between. CDR3 length equals 14 residues. The germline CDR1 and CDR2 sequences are MNHEY and SVGEGT. The DNA of the CDR3 is TGTGCCAGCAGTCCCACTAACCAAAATCAGCCCCAGCATTTT. The encoded protein is CASSPTNQNQPQHF.

The J gene is TRBJ2-5, the V gene TRBV20-1; 15 bases map to TRBD2. Gene TRBJ2-7 matches the end of the DNA better, so the J call may be wrong. This CDR3 spans 17 amino acids. The V gene's germline CDR1 is DFQATT and CDR2 SNEGSKA (reference sequence). The CDR3 DNA sequence: TGCAGTGCTAGAATGGCCGGGACTAGCGGGAGGCTGGGCGAGCAGTACTTC. Its protein product is CSARMAGTSGRLGEQYF.

This chain joins TRBV18 and TRBJ2-4; no definite D call. The end of the DNA aligns better with TRBJ2-7, so the J call may be wrong. CDR1 and CDR2 (germline): KGHSH, LQKENI. This CDR3 has 14 residues. The CDR3 sequence is CASSPQRDQIEQYF. Written as DNA, the CDR3 is TGTGCCAGCTCACCCCAACGCGACCAGATCGAGCAGTACTTC.

This chain uses TRBV2 with TRBJ2-1; 7 bases line up with TRBD2. This CDR3 has 15 residues. Losses at the gene ends were 6 bases for V and 0 bases for J; bases not matched to a gene: 5. CDR1 SNHLY and CDR2 FYNNEI come from the germline V gene. CDR3 amino acids: CASRSTSSSYNEQFF. In nucleotides, the CDR3 is TGTGCCAGCAGATCGACTAGCAGCTCCTACAATGAGCAGTTCTTC.

This clonotype has only a few counts. The rearrangement joins TRBV7-9 to TRBJ2-7; possibly TRBD2 for D (6 bases). V was clipped by 4 bases and J by 3 bases, with 19 bases between them. The CDR3 totals 16 residues. Germline V gives CDR1 SEHNR, CDR2 FQNEAQ (reference sequence). CDR3 sequence: CASSSQRDSTLYEQYF. In nucleotides, the CDR3 is TGTGCCAGCAGCTCCCAAAGGGACTCCACCCTCTACGAGCAGTACTTC. The whole variable domain, remainder taken from reference TRBV7-9 and TRBJ2-7, is DTGVSQNPRHKITKRGQNVTFRCDPISEHNRLYWYRQTLGQGPEFLTYFQNEAQLEKSRLLSDRFSAERPKGSFSTLEIQRTEQGDSAMYLCASSSQRDSTLYEQYFGPGTRLTVT.

The CDR3 DNA follows: TGCGCCAGCAGCCAAGATCTGAGGGGGACAGGGAGCCCTGAAGCTTTCTTT. Amino acid sequence: CASSQDLRGTGSPEAFF. The rearrangement links TRBV4-3 to TRBJ1-1; 9 bases agree with TRBD1. Trimming at V came to 0 bases and at J to 6 bases, leaving 11 bases not matched to a gene. The CDR3 contains 17 residues. In germline, CDR1 is LGHNA, CDR2 YSLEER.

The chain employs TRBV20-1 and TRBJ2-1, with a possible D match to TRBD1 (6 bases). Per the germline V gene, CDR1 is DFQATT and CDR2 is SNEGSKA (reference sequence). The CDR3 spans 13 residues. For the CDR3, the DNA is TGCAGCGTCGGACAGTCCCCTTACAATGAGCAGTTCTTC. It yields the protein CSVGQSPYNEQFF.

The chain is built from TRBV12-3 or TRBV12-4 and TRBJ1-2; no definite D call. There are 13 residues in the CDR3. Trimming removed 6 bases at V and 4 bases at J, with 12 bases between. The CDR3 reads CASRRWLPYGYTF. The DNA for the CDR3 is TGTGCCAGCAGAAGGTGGCTACCCTATGGCTACACCTTC.

For the CDR3, the DNA is TGTGCCATCAGCCCCGGGACTAGCTACGAGCAGTACTTC. Residues: CAISPGTSYEQYF. The chain couples TRBV10-3 to TRBJ2-7; 8 bases are shared with TRBD2. V trimming: 6 bases; J trimming: 3 bases; junction bases outside the gene matches: 4. Germline assignment: CDR1 ENHRY and CDR2 SYGVKD. The CDR3 contains 13 residues.

This chain links TRBV15 with TRBJ2-4; 7 bases map to TRBD1. V shed 5 bases, J shed 4 bases, and the junction held 14 bases outside the gene matches. The CDR3 sequence is 17 residues long. Per the germline V gene, CDR1 is LNHNV and CDR2 is YYDKDF (reference sequence). Here the CDR3 DNA reads TGTGCCACCAGCTCCCCAGCCCCCGGGACAGTTAAAAACATTCAGTACTTC. This encodes CATSSPAPGTVKNIQYF.

This chain links TRBV5-6 with TRBJ2-7; D uncertain. The J call could be wrong; TRBJ2-5 is a better fit for the DNA end. The CDR3 has 13 amino acids. The germline CDR1 and CDR2 sequences are SGHDT and YYEEEE. The CDR3 reads CASSFRNGETQYF. CDR3 DNA sequence: TGTGCCAGCAGCTTCCGAAACGGGGAGACCCAGTACTTC.

This clonotype was observed a handful of times. The V and J genes are TRBV29-1 and TRBJ2-7; D is uncertain. Germline CDR1 SQVTM, CDR2 ANQGSEA. Trimming pared 2 bases from V and 7 bases from J, leaving 15 bases between. The CDR3 has 13 amino acids. CDR3 protein: CSVERSGFNEQYF. The CDR3 DNA follows: TGCAGCGTTGAACGGTCCGGGTTCAATGAGCAGTACTTC.

This rearrangement joins TRBV20-1 to TRBJ2-6, with a tentative D call TRBD1 (5 bases). The V end was cut by 1 base, the J end by 2 bases, with 9 bases between. Germline V gives CDR1 DFQATT, CDR2 SNEGSKA (reference sequence). The CDR3 consists of 15 residues. CDR3 protein: CSARVRVTGANVLTF. In DNA form, the CDR3 reads TGCAGTGCTAGAGTCAGGGTCACTGGGGCCAACGTCCTGACTTTC.

The chain is built from TRBV6-5 and TRBJ2-6, with D unclear. Germline V gene lookup returns CDR1 MNHEY and CDR2 SVGAGI. V lost 7 bases, J lost 0 bases, and 13 bases lay in between. The CDR3 has 16 amino acids. The CDR3 bases are TGTGCCAGCACCCTAAGGGCCCGCTCTGGGGCCAACGTCCTGACTTTC. It encodes CASTLRARSGANVLTF.

This clonotype was recorded only once. The rearrangement joins TRBV7-2 to TRBJ2-1; TRBD1 matches at 7 bases. Germline CDR1 reads SGHTA; CDR2 reads FQGNSA. The CDR3 consists of 16 residues. The junction had 12 bases not matched to a gene; V was cut back by 5 bases and J by 5 bases. The CDR3 DNA follows: TGTGCCAGCAGCCCCCACACACAGGGGACCGACAATGAGCAGTTCTTC. This translates into CASSPHTQGTDNEQFF.

The chain is built from TRBV28 and TRBJ2-1, with D possibly being TRBD2 (6 bases). The CDR3 covers 14 residues. CDR1 is MDHEN and CDR2 is SYDVKM in the germline V gene. The CDR3 DNA reads as TGTGTCTCTTTAAGCGGAGGGGCCTTCAATGAGCAGTTCTTC. Amino acid sequence: CVSLSGGAFNEQFF.

The count of this clonotype is one. This chain connects TRBV27 to TRBJ1-2; a possible D gene is TRBD1 (6 bases). The length of the CDR3 is 14 residues. Between the trimmed V and J ends, which lost 8 bases and 4 bases, there was a span of 17 bases. The germline gives CDR1 MNHEY, CDR2 SMNVEV (reference sequence). This CDR3 is CASAVWTEGYGYTF. CDR3 nucleotides: TGTGCCAGCGCTGTCTGGACAGAGGGCTATGGCTACACCTTC.

V is TRBV5-1 and J is TRBJ2-3; 9 bases map to TRBD1. Germline trimming cut 3 bases from V and 8 bases from J; bases unmatched to any gene: 7. Germline-derived CDR1 and CDR2 are SGHRS and YFSETQ. The length of the CDR3 is 14 residues. The CDR3 DNA reads TGCGCCAGCAGCTGGGACAGGGCAAGGACTACGCAGTATTTT. Amino acid sequence: CASSWDRARTTQYF.

The rearrangement joins TRBV20-1 to TRBJ2-7; 9 nucleotides match TRBD2. The CDR3 has 13 residues. Germline V CDR1 and CDR2: DFQATT, SNEGSKA (reference sequence). Trimming took 6 bases from V and 3 from J; bases not matched to a gene: 6. DNA of the CDR3: TGCAGTGCCTTAGCGGGAGTTGGCTACGAGCAGTACTTC. As protein: CSALAGVGYEQYF.

This clonotype occurred a few times. The chain joins TRBV20-1 to TRBJ2-5, with TRBD2 matching over 10 bases. CDR3 length equals 15 residues. Germline values: CDR1 DFQATT, CDR2 SNEGSKA (reference sequence). Trimming took 1 base from V and 5 from J; bases not matched to a gene: 7. In DNA form, the CDR3 reads TGCAGTGCTAGAGTTAGGCCTAGCGGGAGCGAGACCCAGTACTTC. Amino acid sequence: CSARVRPSGSETQYF.

V usage is TRBV5-1 and J usage is TRBJ2-3; 13 nucleotides agree with TRBD2. CDR3 length: 18 residues. Germline trimming cut 3 bases from V and 5 bases from J; bases unmatched to any gene: 12. Germline CDR1 SGHRS, CDR2 YFSETQ. CDR3 nucleotide sequence: TGCGCCAGCAGCTCCGGGACTAGCGGGGCCCGGCGTGGAGATACGCAGTATTTT. Amino acids: CASSSGTSGARRGDTQYF.